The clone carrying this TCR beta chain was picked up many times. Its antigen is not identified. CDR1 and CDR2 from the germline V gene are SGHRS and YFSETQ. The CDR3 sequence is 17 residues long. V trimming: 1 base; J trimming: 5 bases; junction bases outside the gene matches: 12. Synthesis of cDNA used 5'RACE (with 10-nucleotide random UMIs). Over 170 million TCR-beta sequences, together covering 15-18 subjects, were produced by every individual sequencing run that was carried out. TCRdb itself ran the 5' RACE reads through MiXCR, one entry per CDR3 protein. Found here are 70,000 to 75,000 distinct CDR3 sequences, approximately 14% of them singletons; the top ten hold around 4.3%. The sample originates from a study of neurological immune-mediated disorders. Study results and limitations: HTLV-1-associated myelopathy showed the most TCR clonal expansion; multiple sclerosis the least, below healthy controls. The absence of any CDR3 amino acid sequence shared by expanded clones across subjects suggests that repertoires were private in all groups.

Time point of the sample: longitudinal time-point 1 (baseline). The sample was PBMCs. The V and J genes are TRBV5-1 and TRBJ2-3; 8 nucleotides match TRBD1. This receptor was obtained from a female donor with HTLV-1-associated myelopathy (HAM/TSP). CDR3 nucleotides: TGCGCCAGCAGCTTGAATGTGGGACAGGCGGCAAGAGATACGCAGTATTTT. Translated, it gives CASSLNVGQAARDTQYF.